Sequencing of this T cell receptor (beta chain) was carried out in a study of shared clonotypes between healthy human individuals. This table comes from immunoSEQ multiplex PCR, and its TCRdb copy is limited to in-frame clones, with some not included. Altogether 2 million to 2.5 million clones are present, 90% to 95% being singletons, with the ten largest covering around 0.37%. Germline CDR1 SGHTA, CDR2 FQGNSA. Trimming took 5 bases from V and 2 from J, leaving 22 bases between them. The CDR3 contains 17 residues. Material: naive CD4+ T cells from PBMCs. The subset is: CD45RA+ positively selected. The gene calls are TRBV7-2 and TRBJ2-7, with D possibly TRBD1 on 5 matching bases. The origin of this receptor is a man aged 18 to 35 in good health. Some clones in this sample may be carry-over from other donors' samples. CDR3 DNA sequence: TGTGCCAGCAGCCACCCAAGGCAGCAGGGATTGGCCTACGAGCAGTACTTC. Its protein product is CASSHPRQQGLAYEQYF.